A single sample gave rise to the 13 T cell receptor beta chains below, sequenced in a study of shared clonotypes between healthy human individuals (dated by TCRdb to about 2020). CD8 naive samples were CD45RO-negative cells positively selected for CCR7, giving a CD45RA+CCR7+ population that excluded TemRA cells. Library creation used the immunoSEQ multiplex PCR assay. The clones in this table, taken by TCRdb from immuneACCESS, are in-frame only. Not every clone is retained; where verified, under half of the shortfall comes from an unresolved V gene, and the cause of the rest is unknown. Within this sample are about 580,000 clones, with roughly 98% of them counted one time only. Around 0.3% of the sample belongs to the ten largest clones. The sample consisted of naive CD8+ T cells sorted from blood. The cell subset or site label here, explained by the study, means: CD45RA+CCR7+. These receptors all come from a man aged 25-40 years in good health.

The CDR3 loop reads CASSLVRGTQQTQYF. The CDR3 DNA reads as TGTGCCAGCAGTTTAGTAAGGGGGACGCAGCAGACGCAGTATTTT. The rearrangement uses TRBV27 and TRBJ2-3, with a tentative D call TRBD1 (6 bases). Trimming removed 2 bases from V and 9 bases from J, with 18 bases in between. CDR1 is MNHEY, CDR2 SMNVEV, per germline (reference sequence). This CDR3 contains 15 residues.

The chain recombines TRBV29-1 with TRBJ2-1; no clear D gene. V gave up 1 base and J gave up 0 bases, with 10 bases separating them. This CDR3 comprises 15 residues. The V gene's germline CDR1 is SQVTM and CDR2 ANQGSEA. The CDR3 DNA is TGCAGCGTTGAAGGTGAGAGTCGCTCCTACAATGAGCAGTTCTTC. Its protein is CSVEGESRSYNEQFF.

The J gene is TRBJ2-7, the V gene TRBV15; D may be TRBD1 or TRBD2 (5 bases each). The CDR3 has 12 amino acids. Germline loops: CDR1 LNHNV, CDR2 YYDKDF (reference sequence). V lost 4 bases and J 6 bases, leaving 10 bases between the germline ends. CDR3 sequence reads: CATSTGTSEQYF. The CDR3 DNA reads as TGTGCCACCAGCACCGGGACCTCCGAGCAGTACTTC. The complete variable domain, with remaining parts taken from reference TRBV15 and TRBJ2-7, reads DAMVIQNPRYQVTQFGKPVTLSCSQTLNHNVMYWYQQKSSQAPKLLFHYYDKDFNNEADTPDNFQSRRPNTSFCFLDIRSPGLGDTAMYLCATSTGTSEQYFGPGTRLTVT.

The chain has TRBV7-9 and TRBJ2-2; 8 positions agree with TRBD1. The junction had 14 bases not matched to a gene; V was cut back by 5 bases and J by 6 bases. Germline lookup yields CDR1 SEHNR and CDR2 FQNEAQ (reference sequence). The CDR3 totals 17 residues. CDR3 nucleotides: TGTGCCAGCAGCCCCCCCTGGACAGGGATACTCCCCGGGGAGCTGTTTTTT. Its protein product is CASSPPWTGILPGELFF.

This chain connects TRBV14 to TRBJ1-5; D is uncertain. The germline V gene has CDR1 SGHDN and CDR2 FVKESK. V gave up 0 bases and J gave up 7 bases, with 4 bases separating them. CDR3 length equals 12 residues. In DNA form, the CDR3 reads TGTGCCAGCAGCCAAGATGGCCAGCCCCAGCATTTT. This sequence encodes CASSQDGQPQHF. The full variable domain, with the rest looked up from reference TRBV14 and TRBJ1-5, is EAGVTQFPSHSVIEKGQTVTLRCDPISGHDNLYWYRRVMGKEIKFLLHFVKESKQDESGMPNNRFLAERTGGTYSTLKVQPAELEDSGVYFCASSQDGQPQHFGDGTRLSIL.

The chain couples TRBV30 to TRBJ1-5, with D maybe TRBD1 (6 bases). This CDR3 spans 13 amino acids. CDR1 is GTSNPN and CDR2 is SVGIG in the germline V gene (reference sequence). The ends were cut back, 3 bases at V and 1 base at J, with 7 bases in the middle. CDR3 region: CAWSGQSNQPQHF. Written as DNA, the CDR3 is TGTGCCTGGAGCGGACAGAGCAATCAGCCCCAGCATTTT. The full variable domain, with the rest looked up from reference TRBV30 and TRBJ1-5, is SQTIHQWPATLVQPVGSPLSLECTVEGTSNPNLYWYRQAAGRGLQLLFYSVGIGQISSEVPQNLSASRPQDRQFILSSKKLLLSDSGFYLCAWSGQSNQPQHFGDGTRLSIL.

The chain carries TRBV5-1 and TRBJ1-2; 7 nucleotides match TRBD1. Trimming took 4 bases from V and 4 from J; bases not matched to a gene: 13. The length of the CDR3 is 16 residues. CDR1 is SGHRS, CDR2 YFSETQ, per germline. The CDR3 DNA is TGCGCCAGCAGCCCCCCGGGGGCAGGGGGTTTCTATGGCTACACCTTC. Translated: CASSPPGAGGFYGYTF.

CDR3 coding DNA: TGTGCCAGCAACGGCAGGGACTACGAGCAGTACTTC. It is translated as CASNGRDYEQYF. The chain combines TRBV28 with TRBJ2-7, with D possibly being TRBD1 (5 bases). V was shortened by 7 bases and J by 3 bases, with 10 bases between the two germline ends. CDR1 is MDHEN and CDR2 is SYDVKM in the germline V gene. The CDR3 sequence is 12 residues long.

J is TRBJ2-3 and V is TRBV7-8; no clear D. The CDR3 totals 14 residues. The germline gives CDR1 SGHVS, CDR2 FQNEAQ. V was pared by 5 bases and J by 0 bases, with 9 bases between. Here the CDR3 DNA reads TGTGCCAGCAGCCCAGCGACTAGCACAGATACGCAGTATTTT. Protein product: CASSPATSTDTQYF.

Note on this clone: The same CDR3 is also encoded by other DNA sequences in this sample. The chain has TRBV29-1 and TRBJ2-1; 9 bases are shared with TRBD2. Germline values: CDR1 SQVTM, CDR2 ANQGSEA. There are 14 residues in the CDR3. V was pared by 6 bases and J by 3 bases, with 6 bases of the junction left unmatched. The CDR3 region is CSVGREGRYNEQFF. The CDR3 DNA reads TGCAGCGTGGGGCGGGAGGGCCGCTACAATGAGCAGTTCTTC.

The chain combines TRBV19 with TRBJ2-1, with no clear D. The CDR3 is 16 amino acids. The V and J ends lost 2 bases and 0 bases respectively, with 11 bases between them. Germline V CDR1 and CDR2: LNHDA, SQIVND (reference sequence). The CDR3 DNA sequence: TGTGCCAGTAGTATAAGCCGGCAGAGCTCCTACAATGAGCAGTTCTTC. It is translated as CASSISRQSSYNEQFF.

The rearrangement joins TRBV5-5 to TRBJ1-5; D is undetermined. Trimming shortened V by 5 bases and J by 7 bases, and 13 bases separated the two germline ends. Germline CDR1 reads SGHKS; CDR2 reads YYEKEE (reference sequence). CDR3 size: 13 residues. The CDR3 sequence is CASSPGFGQPQHF. In nucleotides, the CDR3 is TGTGCCAGCAGTCCGGGATTTGGGCAGCCCCAGCATTTT.

The genes are TRBV6-6 and TRBJ2-7; 7 nucleotides align to TRBD2. The CDR3 runs to 15 residues. J gave up 3 bases and V 6 bases, and 11 bases lay outside the gene matches. Germline V gene data show CDR1 as MNHNY and CDR2 as SVGAGI (reference sequence). The CDR3 spells CASSPSWEGIYEQYF. CDR3 DNA: TGTGCCAGCAGCCCTTCGTGGGAGGGAATCTACGAGCAGTACTTC.